The 20 T cell receptor beta chains reported below all come from one sample, sequenced in a study of T cells in Graves' hyperthyroidism and ophthalmopathy (dated by TCRdb to the late 2010s). Libraries were prepared through multiplex PCR. Sequencing relied on an Illumina HiSeq 2000. Amplification of TCR beta CDR3 regions was carried out from RNA transcripts. For the first round of RT-PCR on the TCR CDR3, the HTBI primer set was used together with the Qiagen OneStep RT-PCR kit. The public sequencing data were trimmed at Q25 with fastp and processed into clonotypes with MiXCR by TCRdb, which kept only in-frame beta chains. Rows matching on CDR3 protein sequence are summarized as one entry with the most common DNA and genes. The sample table records nearly 750,000 distinct CDR3 sequences; roughly 32% of these occur just once. The ten top clones hold more than 25% of the sample. The sample consisted of blood. Receptors were obtained from a woman aged 40 to 50 with Graves' hyperthyroidism.

This clonotype was seen many times. The chain couples TRBV12-3 or TRBV12-4 to TRBJ1-4; D is unclear. This CDR3 region has 14 residues. Trimming took 6 bases from V and 8 from J, leaving 16 bases between them. CDR3 in amino acids: CASSFIRRAEKLFF. CDR3 DNA: TGTGCCAGCAGCTTCATCCGTAGGGCGGAAAAACTGTTTTTT.

Note on this clonotype: This may be a read error: a much more frequent sequence differs by one nucleotide. The chain couples TRBV5-1 to TRBJ1-4; D possibly corresponds to TRBD1 (6 bases). The CDR3 is 18 residues long. CDR1 is SGHRS, CDR2 YFSETQ, per germline. CDR3 coding DNA: TGCGCCAGCAGCTTGACGACGTCTACAGGGTACCTTAATGAAGAACTGTTTTTT. Residues: CASSLTTSTGYLNEELFF.

Regarding this clonotype: A read error may produce the germline difference seen at one junction end. V is TRBV7-2 and J is TRBJ1-2; D unresolved. This CDR3 is built from 11 residues. Germline loops: CDR1 SGHTA, CDR2 FQGNSA. The CDR3 DNA reads as TGTGCCAGCAGCGACTTGGATGGCTACTCCTTC. Residues: CASSDLDGYSF. Variable domain in full (rest from reference TRBV7-2 and TRBJ1-2): GAGVSQSPSNKVTEKGKDVELRCDPISGHTALYWYRQSLGQGLEFLIYFQGNSAPDKSGLPSDRFSAERTGGSVSTLTIQRTQQEDSAVYLCASSDLDGYSFGSGTRLTVV.

V is TRBV24-1 and J is TRBJ2-2; a possible D gene is TRBD1 (6 bases). The CDR3 spans 13 residues. The germline CDR1 and CDR2 sequences are KGHDR and SFDVKD. Trimming cost V 4 bases and J 8 bases, with 10 bases left between them. The CDR3 reads CATSDPGQGELFF. The DNA for the CDR3 is TGTGCCACCAGTGACCCCGGACAGGGGGAGCTGTTTTTT.

The V and J genes are TRBV5-1 and TRBJ1-6; 10 positions agree with TRBD1. The trim removed 4 bases at V and 10 bases at J, leaving 8 bases unmatched. CDR1 and CDR2 from the germline V gene are SGHRS and YFSETQ. The CDR3 has 15 residues. The CDR3 sequence is CASSTGTGVFSPLHF. CDR3 DNA: TGCGCCAGCAGCACCGGGACAGGGGTTTTCTCACCCCTCCACTTT.

The chain recombines TRBV30 with TRBJ1-5, with a weak D call TRBD1 (6 bases). Germline V gene lookup returns CDR1 GTSNPN and CDR2 SVGIG (reference sequence). This CDR3 contains 13 residues. V shed 4 bases and J shed 5 bases, with 12 bases lying between them. The CDR3 spells CAWTAGAHQPQHF. The CDR3 region has the DNA TGTGCCTGGACGGCAGGGGCGCATCAGCCCCAGCATTTT.

The table lists this clonotype with many counts. The V and J genes are TRBV12-3 or TRBV12-4 and TRBJ1-6, with no clear D. V lost 7 bases and J lost 13, with 17 bases in between. This CDR3 contains 13 residues. CDR3 sequence reads: CASTPDSRVPLHF. The CDR3 DNA is TGTGCCAGCACCCCCGATTCCCGCGTCCCCCTCCACTTT.

The chain joins TRBV12-3 or TRBV12-4 to TRBJ1-2; D is unresolved. CDR3 length: 15 residues. With 5 bases removed from V and 4 bases from J, the gap between germline ends came to 17 bases. The CDR3 here is CASSPTLGLTYGYTF. Here the CDR3 DNA reads TGTGCCAGCAGTCCGACCCTTGGACTGACCTATGGCTACACCTTC.

This clonotype was seen more than once but under ten times. The junction and the germline gene differ at one end; a read error may be behind it. The chain uses TRBV29-1 and TRBJ2-7; 12 nucleotides line up with TRBD1. The CDR3 runs 13 residues. Germline CDR1 and CDR2: SQVTM and ANQGSEA. In DNA, the CDR3 is TGTGCCTGGGACCGGGACAGGGGGCTCGAGCAGTACTTC. The encoded protein is CAWDRDRGLEQYF.

This clonotype was counted only a few times. In nucleotides, the CDR3 is TGTGCCAGCAGTTTACAGGGGAACTTAAACGAGCAGTACTTC. This sequence encodes CASSLQGNLNEQYF. The chain combines TRBV6-6 with TRBJ2-7; 7 bases map to TRBD1. Germline V CDR1 and CDR2: MNHNY, SVGAGI (reference sequence). This CDR3 is built from 14 residues. The V gene end was trimmed by 4 bases and the J gene end by 5 bases; junction bases not matched to a gene: 8.

The rearrangement uses TRBV6-5 and TRBJ2-7; no clear D. This CDR3 comprises 14 residues. The germline V gene encodes CDR1 MNHEY and CDR2 SVGAGI. V was trimmed by 6 bases and J by 4 bases, leaving 16 bases between them. The CDR3 loop reads CASRQGSTHYEQYF. CDR3 DNA sequence: TGTGCCAGCAGGCAAGGGTCTACACATTACGAGCAGTACTTC.

There are many counts of this clonotype. The V gene is TRBV25-1, the J gene TRBJ1-2, with D perhaps TRBD1 (5 bases). CDR1 is MGHDK and CDR2 is SYGVNS in the germline V gene. This CDR3 spans 12 amino acids. V was trimmed by 3 bases and J by 5 bases, leaving 7 bases between them. The CDR3 loop is CASSDQGYGYTF. The DNA for the CDR3 is TGTGCCAGCAGTGATCAGGGTTATGGCTACACCTTC.

This clonotype was found many times. This chain links TRBV19 with TRBJ2-6, with TRBD2 as a possible D gene (5 bases). Germline V gene data show CDR1 as LNHDA and CDR2 as SQIVND (reference sequence). Trimming removed 5 bases from V and 4 bases from J, with 9 bases in between. This CDR3 has 14 amino acids. The DNA of the CDR3 is TGTGCCAGTAGTGAGAGGGCAGGGGCCAACGTCCTGACTTTC. This gives the protein CASSERAGANVLTF.

This clonotype has a single count. Just one base apart from a much larger clone, this may be a read error. V is TRBV7-9 and J is TRBJ2-2; D gene unclear. V lost 3 bases to trimming and J lost 7 bases, with 9 bases between them. This CDR3 is built from 13 residues. Germline CDR1 SEHNR, CDR2 FQNEAQ (reference sequence). CDR3 sequence (DNA): TGTGCCAGCAGCTTTGGTTGGCACGGGGAGCTGTTTTTT. Translating it yields CASSFGWHGELFF.

This clonotype has ten or more counts. The chain recombines TRBV29-1 with TRBJ1-2; possible D gene TRBD1, 6 bases. The CDR3 extends over 13 amino acids. Germline CDR1 and CDR2: SQVTM and ANQGSEA. Trimming took 1 base from V and 8 from J, leaving 14 bases between them. CDR3 loop: CSVEATGAGGYTF. CDR3 bases: TGCAGCGTTGAAGCGACGGGGGCCGGGGGCTACACCTTC.

This clonotype was detected a few times. The rearrangement joins TRBV6-5 to TRBJ1-1; 9 nucleotides agree with TRBD1. V shed 6 bases, J shed 10 bases, and the junction held 6 bases outside the gene matches. Germline assignment: CDR1 MNHEY and CDR2 SVGAGI. CDR3 size: 12 residues. CDR3: CASRGQGSAAFF. DNA of the CDR3: TGTGCCAGCAGGGGACAGGGAAGCGCAGCTTTCTTT.

This clonotype has a handful of counts. The V and J genes are TRBV10-3 and TRBJ1-2, with 7 bases lining up with TRBD1. The germline CDR1 and CDR2 sequences are ENHRY and SYGVKD. The junction had 6 bases not matched to a gene; V was cut back by 7 bases and J by 7 bases. The CDR3 contains 12 residues. The CDR3 loop is CAITRQGGGYTF. The CDR3 region has the DNA TGTGCCATCACCCGACAGGGTGGTGGCTACACCTTC.

The CDR3 protein is CASYRLVNTGELFF. The CDR3, as DNA: TGTGCCAGCTACAGGCTAGTGAACACCGGGGAGCTGTTTTTT. This chain links TRBV7-9 with TRBJ2-2, with a possible D match to TRBD1 (5 bases). CDR1 is SEHNR and CDR2 is FQNEAQ in the germline V gene (reference sequence). Trimming stripped 8 bases from V and 1 base from J, with 11 bases between. The CDR3 runs to 14 residues. Together with reference TRBV7-9 and TRBJ2-2, the CDR3 gives the full variable domain: DTGVSQNPRHKITKRGQNVTFRCDPISEHNRLYWYRQTLGQGPEFLTYFQNEAQLEKSRLLSDRFSAERPKGSFSTLEIQRTEQGDSAMYLCASYRLVNTGELFFGEGSRLTVL.

Worth noting for this clonotype: One end of the junction varies from germline; a read error may be responsible. The chain uses TRBV10-3 and TRBJ2-6; TRBD1 matches 9 bases. Germline CDR1 and CDR2: ENHRY and SYGVKD. The CDR3 has 18 amino acids. CDR3 nucleotide sequence: TGTGCCATCAGTTACGTCGGACAGGGGCTGGCTGGAGCCAACGTCCTGACTTTC. It codes for CAISYVGQGLAGANVLTF.

The J gene is TRBJ1-1, the V gene TRBV7-9; 7 positions match TRBD1. CDR1 and CDR2 from the germline V gene are SEHNR and FQNEAQ (reference sequence). V gave up 5 bases and J gave up 2 bases; unmatched junction bases: 8. CDR3 length equals 15 residues. In DNA, the CDR3 is TGTGCCAGCAGCCGCCCTTGGGACAGAAACACTGAAGCTTTCTTT. Translation: CASSRPWDRNTEAFF.